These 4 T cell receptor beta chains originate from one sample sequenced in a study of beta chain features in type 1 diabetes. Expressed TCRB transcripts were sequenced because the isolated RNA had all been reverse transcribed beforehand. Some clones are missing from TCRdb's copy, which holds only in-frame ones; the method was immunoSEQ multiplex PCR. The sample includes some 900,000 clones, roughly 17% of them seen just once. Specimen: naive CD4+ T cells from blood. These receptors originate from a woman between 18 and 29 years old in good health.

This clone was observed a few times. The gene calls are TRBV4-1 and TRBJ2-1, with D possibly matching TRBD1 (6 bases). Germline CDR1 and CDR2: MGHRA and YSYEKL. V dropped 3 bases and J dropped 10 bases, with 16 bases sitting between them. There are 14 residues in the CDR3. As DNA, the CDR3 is TGCGCCAGCAGCCAGTATGCCAGGGGATACGAGCAGTTCTTC. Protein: CASSQYARGYEQFF.

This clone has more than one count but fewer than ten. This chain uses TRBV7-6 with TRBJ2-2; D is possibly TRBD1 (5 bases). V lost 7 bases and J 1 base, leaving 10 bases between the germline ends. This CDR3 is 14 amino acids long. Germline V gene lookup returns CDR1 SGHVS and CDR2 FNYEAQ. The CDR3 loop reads CASIETGNTGELFF. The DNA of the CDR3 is TGTGCCAGCATCGAAACAGGGAACACCGGGGAGCTGTTTTTT.

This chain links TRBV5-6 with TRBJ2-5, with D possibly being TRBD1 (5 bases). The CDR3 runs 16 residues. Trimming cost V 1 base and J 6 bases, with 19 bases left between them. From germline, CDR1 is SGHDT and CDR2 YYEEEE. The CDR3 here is CASSLFETAPVKTQYF. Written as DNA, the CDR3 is TGTGCCAGCAGCTTGTTCGAGACAGCCCCTGTGAAGACCCAGTACTTC. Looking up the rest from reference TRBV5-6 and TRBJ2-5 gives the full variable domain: DAGVTQSPTHLIKTRGQQVTLRCSPKSGHDTVSWYQQALGQGPQFIFQYYEEEERQRGNFPDRFSGHQFPNYSSELNVNALLLGDSALYLCASSLFETAPVKTQYFGPGTRLLVL.

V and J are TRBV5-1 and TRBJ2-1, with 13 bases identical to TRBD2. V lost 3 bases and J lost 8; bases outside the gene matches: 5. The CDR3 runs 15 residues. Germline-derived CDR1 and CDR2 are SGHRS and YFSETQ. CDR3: CASSWGLAGMDEQFF. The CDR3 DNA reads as TGCGCCAGCAGCTGGGGACTAGCGGGAATGGATGAGCAGTTCTTC.